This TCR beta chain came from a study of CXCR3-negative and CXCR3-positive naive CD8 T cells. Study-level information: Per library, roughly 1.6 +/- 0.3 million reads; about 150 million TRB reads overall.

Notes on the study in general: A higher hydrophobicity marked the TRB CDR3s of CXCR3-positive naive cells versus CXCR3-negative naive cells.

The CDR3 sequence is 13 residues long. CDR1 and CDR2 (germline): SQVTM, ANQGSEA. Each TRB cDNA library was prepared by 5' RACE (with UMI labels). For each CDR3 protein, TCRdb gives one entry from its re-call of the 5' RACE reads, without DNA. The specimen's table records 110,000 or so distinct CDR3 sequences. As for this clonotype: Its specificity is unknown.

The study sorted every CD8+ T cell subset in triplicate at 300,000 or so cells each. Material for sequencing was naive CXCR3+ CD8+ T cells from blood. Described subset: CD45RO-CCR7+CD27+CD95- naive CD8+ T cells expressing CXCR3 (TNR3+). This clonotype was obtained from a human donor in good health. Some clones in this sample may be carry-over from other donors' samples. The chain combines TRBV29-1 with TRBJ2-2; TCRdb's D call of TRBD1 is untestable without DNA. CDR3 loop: CSAPVQGSGELFF.